This entry lists 28 T cell receptor beta chains sequenced from one sample in a study of lymphopenia after photon versus proton radiotherapy. The repertoire was sequenced with immunoSEQ multiplex PCR; TCRdb's copy has only in-frame clones and lacks some. The profile shows 60,000 or so clones, approximately 86% of them singletons. Sequenced material: peripheral blood, taken from a patient treated with proton-based radiotherapy. The receptors shown here come from a man older than 75 with esophageal cancer.

This rearrangement joins TRBV27 to TRBJ2-7; D call uncertain. This CDR3 has 14 residues. V lost 3 bases, J lost 4 bases, and 13 bases lay in between. Germline-derived CDR1 and CDR2 are MNHEY and SMNVEV (reference sequence). CDR3 DNA: TGTGCCAGCAGTTTTTCCCCCCCCGGGTACGAGCAGTACTTC. This encodes CASSFSPPGYEQYF.

This clone has just a few counts. J is TRBJ2-3 and V is TRBV4-2; 11 bases match TRBD2. The V gene end was trimmed by 1 base and the J gene end by 5 bases; junction bases not matched to a gene: 8. The CDR3 is 17 amino acids. Germline lookup yields CDR1 LGHNA and CDR2 YNFKEQ. This CDR3 is CASSQGVSGGAIDTQYF. CDR3 sequence (DNA): TGTGCCAGCAGCCAAGGGGTTAGCGGGGGGGCGATAGATACGCAGTATTTT.

The chain links TRBV6-1 to TRBJ1-2; D remains unclear. The CDR3 covers 13 residues. V lost 2 bases, J lost 4 bases, and 8 bases lay in between. CDR1 is MNHNS and CDR2 is SASEGT in the germline V gene. This CDR3 reads CASSEYGGYGYTF. In DNA form, the CDR3 reads TGTGCCAGCAGTGAATATGGAGGCTATGGCTACACCTTC.

The rearrangement joins TRBV18 to TRBJ2-5, with TRBD1 as a possible D gene (5 bases). Deletions cut 3 bases from V and 1 base from J, with 6 bases between. This CDR3 comprises 13 residues. CDR1 KGHSH and CDR2 LQKENI come from the germline V gene. CDR3 in amino acids: CASSPDSQETQYF. The CDR3 nucleotides are TGTGCCAGCTCACCTGACAGCCAAGAGACCCAGTACTTC.

This clone was seen more than once but under ten times. The chain uses TRBV4-2 and TRBJ2-1, with TRBD2 matching over 14 bases. Germline-derived CDR1 and CDR2 are LGHNA and YNFKEQ. This CDR3 is 17 amino acids long. With 4 bases clipped from V and 6 bases from J, the junction kept 8 bases outside the gene matches. In DNA form, the CDR3 reads TGTGCCAGCAGCCTCGGGACTAGCGGGAGCTGGGGCAATGAGCAGTTCTTC. Translated, it gives CASSLGTSGSWGNEQFF.

This clone has a single count. This sequence joins TRBV5-1 and TRBJ2-1; maybe TRBD2 (5 bases). The V end lost 0 bases, the J end lost 0 bases, and 7 bases lay between the germline ends. The CDR3 covers 15 residues. Germline V lookup: CDR1 SGHRS, CDR2 YFSETQ. In DNA, the CDR3 is TGCGCCAGCAGCTTGGTCGCGGGCTCCTACAATGAGCAGTTCTTC. Amino acids: CASSLVAGSYNEQFF. Together with reference TRBV5-1 and TRBJ2-1, the CDR3 gives the full variable domain: KAGVTQTPRYLIKTRGQQVTLSCSPISGHRSVSWYQQTPGQGLQFLFEYFSETQRNKGNFPGRFSGRQFSNSRSEMNVSTLELGDSALYLCASSLVAGSYNEQFFGPGTRLTVL.

Comments on this clone: Other DNA sequences within the sample encode an identical CDR3. The chain carries TRBV7-2 and TRBJ2-7, with no clear D. Trimming took off 5 bases at V and 1 base at J, with 3 bases between the two ends. CDR3 length: 11 residues. Looked up from germline, CDR1 is SGHTA and CDR2 is FQGNSA. CDR3 in DNA: TGTGCCAGCAGCCCGTCCTACGAGCAGTACTTC. Its translation: CASSPSYEQYF.

The chain uses TRBV7-2 and TRBJ1-2, with D perhaps TRBD1 (5 bases). V gave up 2 bases and J gave up 3 bases, with 13 bases separating them. The CDR3 runs 15 residues. Germline V CDR1 and CDR2: SGHTA, FQGNSA. CDR3 sequence: CASSLSGDSHYGYTF. The DNA for the CDR3 is TGTGCCAGCAGCTTATCGGGAGACAGTCACTATGGCTACACCTTC.

The J gene is TRBJ1-3, the V gene TRBV28, with D maybe TRBD1 (5 bases). The CDR3 extends over 15 amino acids. Germline CDR1 reads MDHEN; CDR2 reads SYDVKM. The V end lost 8 bases, the J end lost 0 bases, and 14 bases lay between the germline ends. The DNA for the CDR3 is TGTGCCAGCGGTGATGGAGGGGACTCTGGAAACACCATATATTTT. Amino acid sequence: CASGDGGDSGNTIYF.

This chain uses TRBV9 with TRBJ2-1; D gene uncertain. Trimming took off 3 bases at V and 6 bases at J, with 13 bases between the two ends. CDR3 length: 14 amino acids. The germline CDR1 and CDR2 sequences are SGDLS and YYNGEE. The CDR3 loop reads CASSEHSRPNEQFF. CDR3 bases: TGTGCCAGCAGCGAACACTCCCGGCCCAATGAGCAGTTCTTC.

This chain's CDR3 is CASSLGGLSTEAFF. CDR3 nucleotide sequence: TGTGCCAGCAGCTTAGGGGGGCTAAGTACTGAAGCTTTCTTT. V gene TRBV7-9 combines with J gene TRBJ1-1; tentatively, D is TRBD1 (6 bases). V was trimmed by 1 base and J by 5 bases, leaving 11 bases between them. The germline gives CDR1 SEHNR, CDR2 FQNEAQ (reference sequence). The CDR3 is 14 residues long.

This clone was counted a single time. The chain couples TRBV7-8 to TRBJ2-3; D unclear. Germline CDR1 SGHVS, CDR2 FQNEAQ. The CDR3 contains 14 residues. V was pared by 1 base and J by 2 bases, with 7 bases between. The CDR3 region has the DNA TGTGCCAGCAGCTTAGTTGGCCACACAGATACGCAGTATTTT. Its translation: CASSLVGHTDTQYF.

The chain joins TRBV2 to TRBJ2-3; no reliable D call. The germline CDR1 and CDR2 sequences are SNHLY and FYNNEI. V lost 6 bases and J lost 2, with 18 bases in between. This CDR3 is 16 amino acids long. CDR3 coding DNA: TGTGCCAGCAGGAGACAAGACTTGCGTGCCACAGATACGCAGTATTTT. Protein product: CASRRQDLRATDTQYF.

The genes are TRBV6-5 and TRBJ2-4, with D unclear. CDR3 length: 15 amino acids. Germline lookup yields CDR1 MNHEY and CDR2 SVGAGI. Trimming shortened V by 6 bases and J by 0 bases, and 12 bases separated the two germline ends. The chain's CDR3 is CASSRLNKAKNIQYF. The CDR3 DNA reads as TGTGCCAGCAGCAGATTGAACAAAGCCAAAAACATTCAGTACTTC.

In this sample, this clone turned up a few times. This rearrangement joins TRBV27 to TRBJ1-6; no clear D. This CDR3 is built from 13 residues. The V end lost 10 bases, the J end lost 6 bases, and 13 bases lay between the germline ends. Germline V lookup: CDR1 MNHEY, CDR2 SMNVEV (reference sequence). In nucleotides, the CDR3 is TGTGCCACCGCGTTAGGCGTTAATTCACCCCTCCACTTT. Protein product: CATALGVNSPLHF.

The rearrangement joins TRBV6-5 to TRBJ2-7; a possible D gene is TRBD1 (6 bases). CDR3 length: 15 residues. The V and J ends lost 5 bases and 3 bases respectively, with 17 bases between them. CDR1 is MNHEY and CDR2 is SVGAGI in the germline V gene. The CDR3 DNA is TGTGCCAGCAGTATCGGGACACCTCTCTTCTACGAGCAGTACTTC. The encoded protein is CASSIGTPLFYEQYF.

This clone occurred once. The chain recombines TRBV29-1 with TRBJ1-1; a weak D match, TRBD1 (6 bases). Germline V gene sequence: CDR1 SQVTM, CDR2 ANQGSEA. The CDR3 is made up of 12 amino acids. V was clipped by 4 bases and J by 3 bases, with 9 bases between them. The CDR3 sequence is CSVARGYTEAFF. CDR3 bases: TGCAGCGTTGCCAGGGGTTACACTGAAGCTTTCTTT.

The chain is built from TRBV11-2 and TRBJ2-5; 7 nucleotides match TRBD1. The J call is doubtful: the DNA matches TRBJ2-7 better. This CDR3 is built from 14 residues. Germline assignment: CDR1 SGHAT and CDR2 FQNNGV. The CDR3: CASSLVQGSYEQYF. In DNA, the CDR3 is TGTGCCAGCAGCTTGGTACAGGGGTCCTACGAGCAGTACTTC.

This chain links TRBV7-9 with TRBJ2-3; D is ambiguous. V gave up 4 bases and J gave up 2 bases, with 7 bases separating them. The CDR3 totals 13 residues. Germline-derived CDR1 and CDR2 are SEHNR and FQNEAQ (reference sequence). This CDR3 is CASSSSFTDTQYF. The CDR3 DNA reads TGTGCCAGCAGCTCGAGCTTCACAGATACGCAGTATTTT.

The chain joins TRBV7-8 to TRBJ2-3, with D unclear. The CDR3 loop spans 12 amino acids. Germline loops: CDR1 SGHVS, CDR2 FQNEAQ. The V and J ends lost 1 base and 6 bases respectively, with 5 bases between them. Written as DNA, the CDR3 is TGTGCCAGCAGCTTAGTAAGCGATACGCAGTATTTT. This codes for CASSLVSDTQYF.

This chain uses TRBV30 with TRBJ1-5; no clear D gene. Looked up from germline, CDR1 is GTSNPN and CDR2 is SVGIG (reference sequence). V was trimmed by 8 bases and J by 2 bases, leaving 13 bases between them. The CDR3 is made up of 13 amino acids. CDR3 bases: TGTGCCACCGGTCTCCCCGGCAATCAGCCCCAGCATTTT. It encodes CATGLPGNQPQHF.

This chain uses TRBV4-2 with TRBJ1-1, with D perhaps TRBD1 (5 bases). CDR1 and CDR2 (germline): LGHNA, YNFKEQ. This CDR3 contains 16 residues. V lost 4 bases and J lost 0, with 15 bases in between. DNA of the CDR3: TGTGCCAGCAGCCGCATCTCGGCAGGGTTGAACACTGAAGCTTTCTTT. Amino acid sequence: CASSRISAGLNTEAFF.

This clone showed up just a few times. Other nucleotide sequences in the sample specify the same CDR3. The chain combines TRBV5-1 with TRBJ1-1; tentative D call: TRBD1 (6 bases). This CDR3 spans 14 amino acids. Germline CDR1 SGHRS, CDR2 YFSETQ. V was shortened by 1 base and J by 5 bases, with 12 bases between the two germline ends. This CDR3 is CASSLSGGGTEAFF. CDR3 nucleotide sequence: TGCGCCAGCAGCTTGAGCGGGGGCGGAACTGAAGCTTTCTTT.

The V call is TRBV10-2, the J call TRBJ2-1; 13 positions agree with TRBD2. Germline V gene data show CDR1 as WSHSY and CDR2 as SAAADI. Trimming took 4 bases from V and 5 from J; bases not matched to a gene: 5. The CDR3 length is 16 residues. The CDR3 coding sequence is TGCGCCAGCAGTGCTTGGGGGACTAGCGGGAACAATGAGCAGTTCTTC. Its protein product is CASSAWGTSGNNEQFF.

The chain joins TRBV6-5 to TRBJ1-6; 8 nucleotides line up with TRBD1. The germline gives CDR1 MNHEY, CDR2 SVGAGI. The V gene end was trimmed by 2 bases and the J gene end by 8 bases; junction bases not matched to a gene: 5. This CDR3 is 15 amino acids long. CDR3 protein: CASSYDRGPDSPLHF. The CDR3, as DNA: TGTGCCAGCAGTTACGACAGGGGCCCCGATTCACCCCTCCACTTT.

The chain links TRBV13 to TRBJ2-7; 9 positions match TRBD2. The CDR3 extends over 18 amino acids. The V gene's germline CDR1 is PRHDT and CDR2 FYEKMQ (reference sequence). V was pared by 0 bases and J by 2 bases, with 11 bases of the junction left unmatched. The CDR3 loop reads CASSLGPSWREGAYEQYF. As DNA, the CDR3 is TGTGCCAGCAGCTTAGGGCCTTCTTGGCGGGAGGGGGCCTACGAGCAGTACTTC.

The rearrangement joins TRBV4-3 to TRBJ1-2; the D gene is possibly TRBD1 (5 bases). The V end was cut by 4 bases, the J end by 0 bases, with 12 bases between. CDR1 and CDR2 (germline): LGHNA, YSLEER. The CDR3 is 15 residues long. In nucleotides, the CDR3 is TGCGCCAGCAGCCGGGGGGTCCCCGCTAACTATGGCTACACCTTC. Amino acids: CASSRGVPANYGYTF.

The chain uses TRBV27 and TRBJ1-3, with D maybe TRBD1 (5 bases). The ends were cut back, 4 bases at V and 0 bases at J, with 10 bases in the middle. Germline-derived CDR1 and CDR2 are MNHEY and SMNVEV (reference sequence). The CDR3 runs to 15 residues. This CDR3 reads CASSWDGGSGNTIYF. In DNA, the CDR3 is TGTGCCAGCAGTTGGGACGGCGGCTCTGGAAACACCATATATTTT.